The clone carrying this T cell receptor (beta chain) showed up just once. Germline V CDR1 and CDR2: SGHDN, FVKESK. V lost 0 bases to trimming and J lost 0 bases, with 3 bases between them. The CDR3 loop spans 14 amino acids. This sample was included in a study of OX40 agonist ivuxolimab in advanced cancers. Sequencing was performed with immunoSEQ multiplex PCR; in TCRdb, only in-frame clones are kept and a portion is missing. Here the sample spans 70,000 to 85,000 clones, around four fifths being singletons. Sequenced material: CD4+ or CD8+ T cells sorted from blood, taken in a trial of the OX40 agonist ivuxolimab. This TCR was sampled from an adult with an advanced solid tumor such as melanoma, head and neck, liver or kidney cancer. The V gene is TRBV14, the J gene TRBJ1-3; D not resolved. CDR3 sequence: CASSQDHSGNTIYF. For the CDR3, the DNA is TGTGCCAGCAGCCAAGACCACTCTGGAAACACCATATATTTT.